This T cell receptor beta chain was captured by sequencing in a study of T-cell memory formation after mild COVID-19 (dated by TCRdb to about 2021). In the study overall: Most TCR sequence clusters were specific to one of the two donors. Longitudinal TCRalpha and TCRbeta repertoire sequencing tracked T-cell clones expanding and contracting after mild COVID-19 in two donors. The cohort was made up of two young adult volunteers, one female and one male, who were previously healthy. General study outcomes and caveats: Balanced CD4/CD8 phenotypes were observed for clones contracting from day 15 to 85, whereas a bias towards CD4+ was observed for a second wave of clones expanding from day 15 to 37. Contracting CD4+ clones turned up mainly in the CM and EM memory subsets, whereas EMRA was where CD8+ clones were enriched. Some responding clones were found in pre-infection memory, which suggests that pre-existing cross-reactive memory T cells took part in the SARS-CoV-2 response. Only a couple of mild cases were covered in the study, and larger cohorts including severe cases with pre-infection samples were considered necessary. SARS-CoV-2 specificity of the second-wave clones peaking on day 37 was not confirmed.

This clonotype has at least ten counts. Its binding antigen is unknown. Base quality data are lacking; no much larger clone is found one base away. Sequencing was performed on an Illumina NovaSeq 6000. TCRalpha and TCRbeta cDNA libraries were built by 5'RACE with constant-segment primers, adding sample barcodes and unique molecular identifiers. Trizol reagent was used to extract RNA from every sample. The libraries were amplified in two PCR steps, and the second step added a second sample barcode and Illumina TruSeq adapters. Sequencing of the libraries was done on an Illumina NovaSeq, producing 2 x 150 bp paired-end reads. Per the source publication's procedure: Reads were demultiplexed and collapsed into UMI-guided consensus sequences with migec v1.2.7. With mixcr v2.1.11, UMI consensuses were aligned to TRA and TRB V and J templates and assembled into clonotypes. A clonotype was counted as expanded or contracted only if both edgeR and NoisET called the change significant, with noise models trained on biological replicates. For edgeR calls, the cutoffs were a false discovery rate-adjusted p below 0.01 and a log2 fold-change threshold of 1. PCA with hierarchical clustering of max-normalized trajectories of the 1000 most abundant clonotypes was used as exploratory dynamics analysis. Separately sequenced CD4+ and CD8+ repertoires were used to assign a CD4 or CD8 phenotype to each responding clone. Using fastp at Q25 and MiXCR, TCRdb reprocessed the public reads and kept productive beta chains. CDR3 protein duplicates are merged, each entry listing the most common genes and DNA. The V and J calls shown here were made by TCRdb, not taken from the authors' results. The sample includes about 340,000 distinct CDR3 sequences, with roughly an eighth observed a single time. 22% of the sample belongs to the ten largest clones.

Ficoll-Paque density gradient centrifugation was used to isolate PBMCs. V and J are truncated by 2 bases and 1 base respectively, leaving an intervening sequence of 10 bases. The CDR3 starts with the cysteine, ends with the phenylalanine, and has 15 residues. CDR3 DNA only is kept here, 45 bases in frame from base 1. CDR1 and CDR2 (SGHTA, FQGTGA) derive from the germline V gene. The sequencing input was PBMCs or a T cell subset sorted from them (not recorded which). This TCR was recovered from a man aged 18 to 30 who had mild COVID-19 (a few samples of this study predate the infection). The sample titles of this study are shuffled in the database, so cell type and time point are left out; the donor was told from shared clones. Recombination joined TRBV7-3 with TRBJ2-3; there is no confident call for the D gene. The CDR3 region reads CASSLLGPGTDTQYF. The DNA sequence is TGTGCCAGCAGCTTATTAGGGCCTGGCACAGATACGCAGTATTTT. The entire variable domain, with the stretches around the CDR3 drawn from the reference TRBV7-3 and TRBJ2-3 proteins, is GAGVSQTPSNKVTEKGKYVELRCDPISGHTALYWYRQSLGQGPEFLIYFQGTGAADDSGLPNDRFFAVRPEGSVSTLKIQRTERGDSAVYLCASSLLGPGTDTQYFGPGTRLTVL.